The sequence of this T cell receptor beta chain was determined in a study of blood T cells in healthy people across ages. Germline V CDR1 and CDR2: SGHRS, YFSETQ. Trimming removed 0 bases at V and 8 bases at J, with 9 bases between. The CDR3 has 13 amino acids. Sample-barcoded 5' priming and a J-beta primer mix drove a second PCR of roughly 7 to 11 cycles. MiXCR, run by TCRdb on the 5' RACE reads, gives a single entry per CDR3 protein. This sample has some 1.5 million distinct CDR3 sequences, with 28% found just once. This clonotype was picked up many times. The chain has TRBV5-1 and TRBJ2-1; D gene ambiguous. Sequencing was performed on blood. This TCR derives from a woman aged 30 to 39 in good health. CDR3 in amino acids: CASSLAGWDEQFF. CDR3 nucleotide sequence: TGCGCCAGCAGCTTGGCGGGTTGGGATGAGCAGTTCTTC.